This T cell receptor (beta chain) comes out of a study of technical replicates of blood from several donors. Produced via immunoSEQ multiplex PCR; TCRdb's table is partial and in-frame only. The data show some 87,000 clones, 92% seen once. Unmatched junction bases numbered 7, after V lost 3 bases and J lost 5 bases. Germline V gene data show CDR1 as GTSNPN and CDR2 as SVGIG (reference sequence). The CDR3 totals 14 residues. The source material was T cells isolated from PBMCs. This TCR was sampled from a human donor in good health. The rearrangement uses TRBV30 and TRBJ2-7; 10 bases match TRBD2. The CDR3 region has the DNA TGTGCCTGGAGCAGACTAGCGGGTGTCGACGAGCAGTACTTC. This gives the protein CAWSRLAGVDEQYF.